Below, 30 T cell receptor beta chains from the same sample are listed, as sequenced in a study of beta chain features in type 1 diabetes. Of the isolated RNA, all was reverse transcribed, and so the sequenced material was expressed TCRB transcripts. Sequenced by immunoSEQ multiplex PCR; TCRdb stores in-frame clones only, minus some. The data show 300,000 to 400,000 clones, roughly 8% seen once. The specimen sequenced was central memory CD4+ T cells from blood. Receptors were obtained from a woman aged 18-29 years in good health.

There are a few counts of this clone. This chain connects TRBV4-1 to TRBJ2-3, with TRBD2 identical over 8 bases. The CDR3 has 15 amino acids. The germline V gene encodes CDR1 MGHRA and CDR2 YSYEKL. V shed 4 bases, J shed 5 bases, and the junction held 8 bases outside the gene matches. The CDR3 DNA reads TGCGCCAGCAGCCGAGAAGCGGGAGAAAGAGATACGCAGTATTTT. Encoded protein: CASSREAGERDTQYF.

This clone was detected ten times or more. The chain is built from TRBV15 and TRBJ1-2; TRBD1 aligns across 8 bases. This CDR3 comprises 16 residues. The V segment lost 0 bases and the J segment 9 bases; nucleotides outside the gene matches: 12. Per germline, CDR1 LNHNV and CDR2 YYDKDF (reference sequence). The CDR3 coding sequence is TGTGCCACCAGCAGAGATTTGGGCCGCAGGGGGCTTAGCTACACCTTC. Translation: CATSRDLGRRGLSYTF.

The chain carries TRBV11-2 and TRBJ1-2; the D gene is possibly TRBD1 (5 bases). This CDR3 comprises 15 residues. V dropped 5 bases and J dropped 9 bases, with 22 bases sitting between them. Looked up from germline, CDR1 is SGHAT and CDR2 is FQNNGV. Here the CDR3 DNA reads TGTGCCAGCAGCCTTCTGGGGGGTCTAACGGGAAGCTACACCTTC. Translation: CASSLLGGLTGSYTF.

In its sample, this clone was seen a few times. The chain employs TRBV11-2 and TRBJ2-3; unclear D gene. This CDR3 region has 12 residues. The V gene's germline CDR1 is SGHAT and CDR2 FQNNGV. V lost 3 bases, J lost 4 bases, and 5 bases lay in between. The CDR3 DNA reads as TGTGCCAGCAGCTTCGGCGCAGATACGCAGTATTTT. Translation gives CASSFGADTQYF.

This clone was counted a few times. This rearrangement joins TRBV7-9 to TRBJ2-3, with 12 nucleotides matching TRBD2. This CDR3 has 15 residues. In germline, CDR1 is SEHNR, CDR2 FQNEAQ (reference sequence). V was pared by 5 bases and J by 6 bases, with 6 bases of the junction left unmatched. The CDR3 nucleotides are TGTGCCAGCAGCCGGACTAGCGGGAACCTTGATACGCAGTATTTT. Its protein is CASSRTSGNLDTQYF.

This clone has just a few counts. The gene calls are TRBV2 and TRBJ1-2, with a weak D call TRBD1 (6 bases). V shed 0 bases and J shed 4 bases, with 21 bases lying between them. This CDR3 contains 18 residues. Germline CDR1 SNHLY, CDR2 FYNNEI. In DNA, the CDR3 is TGTGCCAGCAGTGAAGCGCTTCCGGGCAACTCGGGGGCCTATGGCTACACCTTC. Translating gives CASSEALPGNSGAYGYTF. The full variable domain, with the rest looked up from reference TRBV2 and TRBJ1-2, is EPEVTQTPSHQVTQMGQEVILRCVPISNHLYFYWYRQILGQKVEFLVSFYNNEISEKSEIFDDQFSVERPDGSNFTLKIRSTKLEDSAMYFCASSEALPGNSGAYGYTFGSGTRLTVV.

This clone was seen many times. The V gene is TRBV7-9, the J gene TRBJ1-4, with D hard to call. V lost 2 bases to trimming and J lost 8 bases, with 9 bases between them. Germline V lookup: CDR1 SEHNR, CDR2 FQNEAQ (reference sequence). The CDR3 has 13 residues. The CDR3 coding sequence is TGTGCCAGCAGCTTAAGTGGCTCCGAAAAACTGTTTTTT. It yields the protein CASSLSGSEKLFF.

This clone was seen a handful of times. V and J are TRBV7-2 and TRBJ2-1, with TRBD2 identical over 14 bases. Trimming cost V 5 bases and J 7 bases; bases outside gene matches: 4. This CDR3 has 15 amino acids. Per germline, CDR1 SGHTA and CDR2 FQGNSA. The CDR3: CASSTGLAGVNEQFF. DNA of the CDR3: TGTGCCAGCAGCACGGGACTAGCGGGAGTTAATGAGCAGTTCTTC.

The chain uses TRBV11-2 and TRBJ1-3; D is ambiguous. CDR3 length: 14 amino acids. CDR1 and CDR2 (germline): SGHAT, FQNNGV. V was pared by 0 bases and J by 5 bases, with 8 bases between. The CDR3 DNA reads as TGTGCCAGCAGCTTAGACAGCCTGCGAAACACCATATATTTT. Translated: CASSLDSLRNTIYF.

This clone has just a few counts. The chain employs TRBV7-2 and TRBJ2-3; no clear D. This CDR3 has 13 amino acids. CDR1 is SGHTA, CDR2 FQGNSA, per germline. V lost 1 base and J lost 4, with 6 bases in between. The CDR3 loop reads CASSLGSSDTQYF. DNA for the CDR3: TGTGCCAGCAGCTTAGGTTCCTCAGATACGCAGTATTTT.

This clone has just a few counts. The gene calls are TRBV7-8 and TRBJ2-7; TRBD1 is a possible D gene (5 bases). Trimming took off 4 bases at V and 5 bases at J, with 18 bases between the two ends. This CDR3 is 15 amino acids long. The germline gives CDR1 SGHVS, CDR2 FQNEAQ. The CDR3 region has the DNA TGTGCCAGCAGCTCCAGGGCGCTCGGTATCGACGAGCAGTACTTC. It translates to CASSSRALGIDEQYF.

This clone was observed a handful of times. V usage is TRBV4-3 and J usage is TRBJ2-6; D gene uncertain. Per germline, CDR1 LGHNA and CDR2 YSLEER. This CDR3 is 16 amino acids long. The V end lost 4 bases, the J end lost 1 base, and 11 bases lay between the germline ends. Here the CDR3 reads CASSPAWGSGANVLTF. DNA for the CDR3: TGCGCCAGCAGCCCGGCCTGGGGATCTGGGGCCAACGTCCTGACTTTC.

This clone was detected only a few times. The V and J genes are TRBV15 and TRBJ1-3, with unresolved D. Germline V CDR1 and CDR2: LNHNV, YYDKDF (reference sequence). The V and J ends lost 0 bases and 5 bases respectively, with 8 bases between them. CDR3 length: 14 residues. The CDR3 DNA reads as TGTGCCACCAGCAGAGATCCAGGTCGAAACACCATATATTTT. Encoded protein: CATSRDPGRNTIYF.

The table lists this clone with a few counts. V and J are TRBV7-2 and TRBJ2-1; D tentatively fits TRBD1 or TRBD2 (5 bases each). The CDR3 runs to 14 residues. From germline, CDR1 is SGHTA and CDR2 FQGNSA. V was pared by 1 base and J by 6 bases, with 10 bases between. The CDR3 loop is CASSLGNGGNEQFF. In nucleotides, the CDR3 is TGTGCCAGCAGCTTAGGAAATGGGGGCAATGAGCAGTTCTTC.

This clone was seen a handful of times. The chain couples TRBV15 to TRBJ2-2; perhaps TRBD1 as D (5 bases). The germline V and J ends were trimmed by 0 bases and 5 bases, with 16 bases remaining between them. Germline CDR1 LNHNV, CDR2 YYDKDF (reference sequence). The CDR3 covers 17 residues. CDR3 amino acids: CATSRDQGRARTGELFF. The DNA for the CDR3 is TGTGCCACCAGCAGAGATCAGGGCAGGGCGCGGACCGGGGAGCTGTTTTTT.

The V and J genes are TRBV7-8 and TRBJ1-2; no clear D gene. Trimming cost V 1 base and J 5 bases, with 8 bases left between them. The CDR3 has 13 amino acids. Germline values: CDR1 SGHVS, CDR2 FQNEAQ. The CDR3 region is CASSLEFMYGYTF. The CDR3 region has the DNA TGTGCCAGCAGCTTAGAGTTTATGTATGGCTACACCTTC.

V gene TRBV10-3 combines with J gene TRBJ2-5; D uncertain. The J call may not be correct, given that the DNA end is closer to TRBJ2-7. The germline V gene has CDR1 ENHRY and CDR2 SYGVKD. The CDR3 length is 11 residues. The CDR3 bases are TGTGCCATCAGTCAGCACAACGAGCAGTACTTC. This gives the protein CAISQHNEQYF.

The V call is TRBV27, the J call TRBJ2-3, with unresolved D. V was shortened by 0 bases and J by 5 bases, with 15 bases between the two germline ends. The germline V gene has CDR1 MNHEY and CDR2 SMNVEV (reference sequence). The CDR3 has 16 residues. The CDR3 DNA reads TGTGCCAGCAGTTTATCTATGGTTTCCGGCAAAGATACGCAGTATTTT. The encoded protein is CASSLSMVSGKDTQYF.

There are a few counts of this clone. The V and J genes are TRBV10-3 and TRBJ2-3, with 9 bases fitting TRBD2. Germline CDR1 is ENHRY and CDR2 is SYGVKD. This CDR3 has 17 residues. J gave up 1 base and V 3 bases, and 8 bases lay outside the gene matches. DNA for the CDR3: TGTGCCATCAGTGATGGTAGCGGGAGAGGGGGCACAGATACGCAGTATTTT. This translates into CAISDGSGRGGTDTQYF.

V is TRBV27 and J is TRBJ2-4, with 7 bases fitting TRBD1. CDR1 is MNHEY and CDR2 is SMNVEV in the germline V gene (reference sequence). CDR3 length: 12 amino acids. V dropped 6 bases and J dropped 5; count of bases not matched to a gene: 1. This CDR3 is CASRDRQNIQYF. The CDR3 DNA is TGTGCCAGCAGGGACAGGCAAAACATTCAGTACTTC.

This clone was found a few times. The chain is built from TRBV27 and TRBJ2-6; 8 positions agree with TRBD1. This CDR3 contains 18 residues. J gave up 0 bases and V 3 bases, and 7 bases lay outside the gene matches. The germline CDR1 and CDR2 sequences are MNHEY and SMNVEV (reference sequence). CDR3 coding DNA: TGTGCCAGCAGTTTTGACAGGGGTATGGGCTCTGGGGCCAACGTCCTGACTTTC. Its translation is CASSFDRGMGSGANVLTF. The full variable domain, its missing parts supplied by reference TRBV27 and TRBJ2-6, is EAQVTQNPRYLITVTGKKLTVTCSQNMNHEYMSWYRQDPGLGLRQIYYSMNVEVTDKGDVPEGYKVSRKEKRNFPLILESPSPNQTSLYFCASSFDRGMGSGANVLTFGAGSRLTVL.

This clone showed up many times. The chain recombines TRBV7-2 with TRBJ1-2; perhaps TRBD1 as D (5 bases). V lost 3 bases and J 6 bases, leaving 17 bases between the germline ends. Germline V gives CDR1 SGHTA, CDR2 FQGNSA. There are 15 residues in the CDR3. The CDR3 reads CASSLQGPTTHGYTF. DNA for the CDR3: TGTGCCAGCAGCTTGCAGGGTCCTACAACCCATGGCTACACCTTC.

The V call is TRBV7-2, the J call TRBJ2-7, with a possible D match to TRBD2 (5 bases). Germline loops: CDR1 SGHTA, CDR2 FQGNSA. The CDR3 length is 14 residues. The germline V and J ends were trimmed by 5 bases and 1 base, with 12 bases remaining between them. The CDR3 here is CASSPSRGSYEQYF. The CDR3, as DNA: TGTGCCAGCAGCCCCTCCCGGGGTTCCTACGAGCAGTACTTC.

V is TRBV5-6 and J is TRBJ1-2, with 9 bases fitting TRBD1. Trimming cost V 2 bases and J 13 bases; bases outside gene matches: 15. Germline V gives CDR1 SGHDT, CDR2 YYEEEE. The CDR3 length is 15 residues. CDR3 DNA sequence: TGTGCCAGCAGCTTTAGGGACAGGGAGGTATTTGCTGGCACCTTC. Encoded protein: CASSFRDREVFAGTF.

The CDR3 bases are TGTGCCAGCGGGACTAGCGGGAGCAATGAGCAGTTCTTC. This codes for CASGTSGSNEQFF. The genes are TRBV18 and TRBJ2-1; 14 nucleotides line up with TRBD2. CDR1 and CDR2 from the germline V gene are KGHSH and LQKENI. The J segment lost 6 bases and the V segment lost 8 bases, leaving 0 bases of the junction unmatched. CDR3 length equals 13 residues.

This chain links TRBV28 with TRBJ1-1; no definite D call. V was shortened by 5 bases and J by 7 bases, with 17 bases between the two germline ends. Germline assignment: CDR1 MDHEN and CDR2 SYDVKM. The CDR3 is made up of 14 amino acids. The CDR3 DNA sequence: TGTGCCAGCAGTCCCCCCAGAGGGCGTAATGAAGCTTTCTTT. Protein: CASSPPRGRNEAFF.

This clone has more than one count but fewer than ten. This chain connects TRBV5-1 to TRBJ1-1; TRBD1 is a possible D gene (6 bases). Looked up from germline, CDR1 is SGHRS and CDR2 is YFSETQ. V shed 0 bases and J shed 0 bases, with 9 bases lying between them. The CDR3 loop spans 15 amino acids. CDR3 sequence reads: CASSLDGQMNTEAFF. CDR3 in DNA: TGCGCCAGCAGCTTGGACGGACAGATGAACACTGAAGCTTTCTTT.

This rearrangement joins TRBV4-2 to TRBJ1-5; possible D gene TRBD1, 6 bases. The V gene lost 0 bases and the J gene lost 4 bases, with 10 bases spanning the gap. The CDR3 has 15 residues. Germline loops: CDR1 LGHNA, CDR2 YNFKEQ. CDR3 coding DNA: TGTGCCAGCAGCCAAGAAGGGGGGCAGAATCAGCCCCAGCATTTT. As protein: CASSQEGGQNQPQHF.

This clone was detected only a few times. The genes are TRBV6-6 and TRBJ1-5; D not resolved. Per the germline V gene, CDR1 is MNHNY and CDR2 is SVGAGI (reference sequence). Between the trimmed V and J ends, which lost 0 bases and 5 bases, there was a span of 11 bases. The CDR3 consists of 15 residues. Here the CDR3 DNA reads TGTGCCAGCAGTTACTCTGGTTATTCGGATCAGCCCCAGCATTTT. Its protein is CASSYSGYSDQPQHF.

There are a few counts of this clone. At the DNA level, this CDR3 is encoded by other sequences in the same sample as well. The CDR3 DNA reads TGTGCCAGCAGCCAGGGGACTAGCACAGATACGCAGTATTTT. It specifies CASSQGTSTDTQYF. The gene calls are TRBV4-2 and TRBJ2-3; TRBD2 is a possible D gene (6 bases). The CDR3 covers 14 residues. Germline CDR1 LGHNA, CDR2 YNFKEQ. V lost 3 bases, J lost 0 bases, and 7 bases lay in between.